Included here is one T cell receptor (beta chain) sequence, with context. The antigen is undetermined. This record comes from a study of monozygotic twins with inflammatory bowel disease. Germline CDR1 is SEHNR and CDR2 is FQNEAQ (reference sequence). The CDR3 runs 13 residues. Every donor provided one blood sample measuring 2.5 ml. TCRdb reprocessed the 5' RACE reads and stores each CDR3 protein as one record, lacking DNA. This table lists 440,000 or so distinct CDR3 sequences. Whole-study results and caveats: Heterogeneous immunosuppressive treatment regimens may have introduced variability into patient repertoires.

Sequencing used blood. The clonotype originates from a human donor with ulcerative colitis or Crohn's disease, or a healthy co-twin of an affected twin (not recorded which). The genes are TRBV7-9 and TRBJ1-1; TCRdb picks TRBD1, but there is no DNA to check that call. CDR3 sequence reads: CASSPRRGTEAFF.